This passage covers 7 T cell receptor beta chains from one sample sequenced in a study of human CD8 memory T cell subsets. Designated as TPEX, the CCR7+ PD-1+ TIGIT+ early memory CD8+ T cells showed dysfunctional, exhausted-like traits. UMI-labeled 5' RACE produced the TCR beta libraries. No DNA is given; TCRdb re-called the 5' RACE reads and lists each CDR3 protein once. The data show about 10,000 distinct CDR3 sequences, and the top ten clones hold roughly 20%. The sequencing sample was made of CD8+ T cells from PBMCs. These TCRs come from a human donor in good health.

The chain couples TRBV24-1 to TRBJ2-3; TCRdb proposes TRBD2, but this gene call is untestable without DNA. The CDR3 contains 15 residues. Looked up from germline, CDR1 is KGHDR and CDR2 is SFDVKD. CDR3 in amino acids: CATSGLADGSDTQYF.

The chain joins TRBV7-9 to TRBJ2-7; the D call of TRBD2 rests on TCRdb alone, since no DNA is present to check it. The CDR3 consists of 16 residues. Germline V gene sequence: CDR1 SEHNR, CDR2 FQNEAQ (reference sequence). The CDR3 loop is CASSLDTSGPTHEQYF.

The rearrangement links TRBV4-2 to TRBJ2-5. The CDR3 runs to 13 residues. Germline loops: CDR1 LGHNA, CDR2 YNFKEQ. The CDR3 here is CASSQGVGETQYF.

The chain links TRBV5-4 to TRBJ2-7; TCRdb picks TRBD2, but there is no DNA to check that call. Germline V gives CDR1 SGHNT, CDR2 YYREEE (reference sequence). The CDR3 is 15 residues long. CDR3 amino acids: CASSLSGSPVYEQYF. Full variable domain (outside the CDR3, taken from reference TRBV5-4 and TRBJ2-7): ETGVTQSPTHLIKTRGQQVTLRCSSQSGHNTVSWYQQALGQGPQFIFQYYREEENGRGNFPPRFSGLQFPNYSSELNVNALELDDSALYLCASSLSGSPVYEQYFGPGTRLTVT.

J is TRBJ1-2 and V is TRBV6-5; with no DNA, the TCRdb D assignment of TRBD1 cannot be verified. This CDR3 region has 17 residues. The germline V gene encodes CDR1 MNHEY and CDR2 SVGAGI. The CDR3 is CASSYRGQGERNYGYTF.

The rearrangement joins TRBV5-4 to TRBJ2-5; the D call from TCRdb, TRBD1, cannot be confirmed without DNA. The CDR3 consists of 15 residues. CDR1 SGHNT and CDR2 YYREEE come from the germline V gene (reference sequence). The CDR3 here is CASRHSGSPPETQYF.

This rearrangement joins TRBV12-3 or TRBV12-4 to TRBJ1-2. CDR3 length: 15 amino acids. This CDR3 is CASSLGTVKGAGYTF.